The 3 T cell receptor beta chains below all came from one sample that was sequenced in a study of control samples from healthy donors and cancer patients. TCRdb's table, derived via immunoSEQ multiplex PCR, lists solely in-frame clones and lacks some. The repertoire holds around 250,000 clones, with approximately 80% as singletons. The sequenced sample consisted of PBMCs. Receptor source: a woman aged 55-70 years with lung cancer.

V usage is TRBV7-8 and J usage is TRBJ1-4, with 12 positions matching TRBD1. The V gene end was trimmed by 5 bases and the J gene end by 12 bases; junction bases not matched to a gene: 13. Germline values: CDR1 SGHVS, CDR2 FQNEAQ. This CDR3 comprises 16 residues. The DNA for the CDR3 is TGTGCCAGCAGCCCCAGAGCCGGGACAGGGGGCGCGGAACTGTTTTTT. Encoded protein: CASSPRAGTGGAELFF.

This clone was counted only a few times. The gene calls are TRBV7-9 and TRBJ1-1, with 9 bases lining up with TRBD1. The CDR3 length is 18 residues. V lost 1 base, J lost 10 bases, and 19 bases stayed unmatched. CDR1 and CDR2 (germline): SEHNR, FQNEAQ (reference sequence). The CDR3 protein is CASSLGSLPRTGETGAFF. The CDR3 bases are TGTGCCAGCAGCTTAGGTTCTCTACCCAGGACAGGGGAGACGGGAGCTTTCTTT. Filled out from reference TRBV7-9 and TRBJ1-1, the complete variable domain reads DTGVSQNPRHKITKRGQNVTFRCDPISEHNRLYWYRQTLGQGPEFLTYFQNEAQLEKSRLLSDRFSAERPKGSFSTLEIQRTEQGDSAMYLCASSLGSLPRTGETGAFFGQGTRLTVV.

CDR3 sequence: CASSPNILVAGNTIYF. The CDR3, as DNA: TGTGCCAGCAGCCCTAATATACTAGTGGCTGGAAACACCATATATTTT. The chain links TRBV9 to TRBJ1-3; D unclear. V gave up 4 bases and J gave up 2 bases, with 16 bases separating them. Looked up from germline, CDR1 is SGDLS and CDR2 is YYNGEE. This CDR3 has 16 amino acids.